What follows are 4 T cell receptor beta chains derived from one specimen sequenced in a study of cytomegalovirus exposure and HLA in healthy donors. The PCR ran on 60 Vbeta and 13 Jbeta primers. Profiled with immunoSEQ multiplex PCR; TCRdb holds only in-frame clones, not every one. The sample carries 75,000 to 90,000 clones, approximately 72% recorded once. Sequencing input: PBMCs. These receptors were collected from a middle-aged woman in good health and CMV-seropositive.

V gene TRBV2 combines with J gene TRBJ2-7; D possibly corresponds to TRBD2 (5 bases). The CDR3 is 12 amino acids. Trimming stripped 11 bases from V and 1 base from J, with 12 bases between. The V gene's germline CDR1 is SNHLY and CDR2 FYNNEI. The CDR3 protein is CAWLGDSYEQYF. In nucleotides, the CDR3 is TGTGCCTGGCTCGGGGATTCCTACGAGCAGTACTTC.

The chain combines TRBV2 with TRBJ1-2; D is uncertain. V lost 4 bases, J lost 4 bases, and 13 bases lay in between. Germline V gene sequence: CDR1 SNHLY, CDR2 FYNNEI. CDR3 size: 14 residues. The CDR3 reads CASSGAPEGYGYTF. CDR3 DNA sequence: TGTGCCAGCAGTGGGGCACCTGAGGGCTATGGCTACACCTTC. The variable domain in full, completed from reference TRBV2 and TRBJ1-2, reads EPEVTQTPSHQVTQMGQEVILRCVPISNHLYFYWYRQILGQKVEFLVSFYNNEISEKSEIFDDQFSVERPDGSNFTLKIRSTKLEDSAMYFCASSGAPEGYGYTFGSGTRLTVV.

J is TRBJ2-4 and V is TRBV7-9; D possibly corresponds to TRBD2 (5 bases). V dropped 3 bases and J dropped 1 base, with 13 bases sitting between them. The CDR3 has 16 residues. Germline values: CDR1 SEHNR, CDR2 FQNEAQ (reference sequence). In nucleotides, the CDR3 is TGTGCCAGCAGCTTGGGTGCCGGGATGGCCAAAAACATTCAGTACTTC. Translation: CASSLGAGMAKNIQYF. Filled out from reference TRBV7-9 and TRBJ2-4, the complete variable domain reads DTGVSQNPRHKITKRGQNVTFRCDPISEHNRLYWYRQTLGQGPEFLTYFQNEAQLEKSRLLSDRFSAERPKGSFSTLEIQRTEQGDSAMYLCASSLGAGMAKNIQYFGAGTRLSVL.

In its sample, this clone was seen a few times. This chain joins TRBV5-1 and TRBJ2-5; tentatively, D is TRBD2 (6 bases). V lost 4 bases and J lost 2, with 9 bases in between. CDR3 size: 13 residues. CDR1 and CDR2 (germline): SGHRS, YFSETQ. The CDR3 bases are TGCGCCAGCAGCGACGGGACTCAAGAGACCCAGTACTTC. It translates to CASSDGTQETQYF.